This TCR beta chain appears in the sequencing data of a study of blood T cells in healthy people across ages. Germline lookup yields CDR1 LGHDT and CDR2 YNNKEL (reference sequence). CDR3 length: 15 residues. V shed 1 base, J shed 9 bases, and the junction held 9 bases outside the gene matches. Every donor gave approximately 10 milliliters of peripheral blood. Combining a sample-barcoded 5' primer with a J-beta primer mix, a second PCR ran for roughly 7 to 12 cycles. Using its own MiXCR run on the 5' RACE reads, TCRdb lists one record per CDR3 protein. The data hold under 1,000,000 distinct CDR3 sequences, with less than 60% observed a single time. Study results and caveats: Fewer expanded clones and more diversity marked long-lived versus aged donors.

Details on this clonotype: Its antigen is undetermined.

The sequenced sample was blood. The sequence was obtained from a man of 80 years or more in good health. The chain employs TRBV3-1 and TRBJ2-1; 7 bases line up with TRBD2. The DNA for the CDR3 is TGTGCCAGCAGCCAAGTGCGGGGGTCCCTTAGTGAGCAGTTCTTC. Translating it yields CASSQVRGSLSEQFF.